The 4 T cell receptor beta chains listed next were all sequenced from one sample in a study of shared clonotypes between healthy human individuals. Generated by immunoSEQ multiplex PCR, the TCRdb table keeps only in-frame clones and is missing some. The repertoire has roughly 2 million clones, 85% to 95% of them found once; the top ten carry under 0.15%. The specimen sequenced was naive CD4+ T cells sorted from blood. Subset specified: CD45RA+ positively selected. The receptor source for this set is a young man in good health.

V usage is TRBV30 and J usage is TRBJ2-7, with D perhaps matching TRBD2 (5 bases). Germline CDR1 and CDR2: GTSNPN and SVGIG (reference sequence). V lost 0 bases to trimming and J lost 0 bases, with 12 bases between them. The CDR3 covers 15 residues. The CDR3 sequence is CAWSVLGLSSYEQYF. For the CDR3, the DNA is TGTGCCTGGAGTGTACTAGGGTTAAGCTCCTACGAGCAGTACTTC. Looking up the rest from reference TRBV30 and TRBJ2-7 gives the full variable domain: SQTIHQWPATLVQPVGSPLSLECTVEGTSNPNLYWYRQAAGRGLQLLFYSVGIGQISSEVPQNLSASRPQDRQFILSSKKLLLSDSGFYLCAWSVLGLSSYEQYFGPGTRLTVT.

On this clone itself: This same CDR3 is encoded by further DNA sequences in the sample. The chain employs TRBV2 and TRBJ2-7; D is undetermined. Germline V lookup: CDR1 SNHLY, CDR2 FYNNEI. The V and J ends lost 4 bases and 3 bases respectively, with 4 bases between them. The CDR3 is 11 amino acids. Here the CDR3 reads CASSASYEQYF. The CDR3 DNA reads TGTGCCAGCAGTGCCAGCTACGAGCAGTACTTC.

The V call is TRBV18, the J call TRBJ1-1, with D tentatively TRBD1 (5 bases). The V and J ends lost 7 bases and 1 base respectively, with 10 bases between them. This CDR3 has 13 amino acids. The germline gives CDR1 KGHSH, CDR2 LQKENI. The CDR3 loop is CASFPGQNTEAFF. In DNA form, the CDR3 reads TGTGCCAGCTTTCCGGGGCAGAACACTGAAGCTTTCTTT. Using reference TRBV18 and TRBJ1-1 for the parts outside the CDR3, the full variable domain is NAGVMQNPRHLVRRRGQEARLRCSPMKGHSHVYWYRQLPEEGLKFMVYLQKENIIDESGMPKERFSAEFPKEGPSILRIQQVVRGDSAAYFCASFPGQNTEAFFGQGTRLTVV.

V and J are TRBV7-8 and TRBJ2-2, with D tentatively TRBD2 (6 bases). V gave up 2 bases and J gave up 2 bases, with 12 bases separating them. From germline, CDR1 is SGHVS and CDR2 FQNEAQ. The CDR3 loop spans 16 amino acids. The CDR3 loop is CASSLTRRENTGELFF. The CDR3 nucleotides read TGTGCCAGCAGCTTAACACGGCGGGAAAACACCGGGGAGCTGTTTTTT.